The sequence of this TCR beta chain was determined in a study of blood T cell repertoires in COVID-19. Study summary: The United States, Italy and Spain supplied acute and convalescent COVID-19 samples. PBMCs, B-cell-depleted T cells, or T cells provided the cDNA or gDNA that made up the material.

This clone was observed a single time. Authors' processing steps: Reference gene primer amplification in the assay estimated nucleated cell counts. The table came from immunoSEQ multiplex PCR; TCRdb's copy has only in-frame clones and leaves some out. For V, J and clone size, that table is used; D and trimming come from the DNA. The sample contains approximately 300,000 clones, approximately 90% of which appear only once. Germline V gene sequence: CDR1 LGHDT, CDR2 YNNKEL (reference sequence). With 0 bases removed from V and 2 bases from J, the gap between germline ends came to 16 bases. The CDR3 consists of 17 residues.

This receptor was taken from a woman aged 45-65 years with active or convalescent COVID-19. The sequencing sample was made of peripheral blood. This chain links TRBV3-1 (or the pseudogene TRBV3-2) with TRBJ1-2, with TRBD1 as a possible D gene (5 bases). CDR3 loop: CASSQEGVEGLNYGYTF. DNA for the CDR3: TGTGCCAGCAGCCAAGAAGGGGTGGAGGGGTTAAACTATGGCTACACCTTC.